The 16 T cell receptor beta chains reported below all come from one sample, sequenced in a study of cytomegalovirus exposure and HLA in healthy donors. The PCR had 60 Vbeta and 13 Jbeta primers. Using immunoSEQ multiplex PCR, the repertoire was profiled, and TCRdb retains in-frame clones only, with some absent. The data show tens of thousands of clones, 77% seen once. Material: PBMCs. All receptors derive from a male donor in good health and CMV-seropositive.

The rearrangement links TRBV20-1 to TRBJ2-5; no clear D gene. V was shortened by 4 bases and J by 4 bases, with 4 bases between the two germline ends. From germline, CDR1 is DFQATT and CDR2 SNEGSKA (reference sequence). This CDR3 comprises 10 residues. Here the CDR3 reads CSATRETQYF. CDR3 DNA sequence: TGCAGTGCTACGCGAGAGACCCAGTACTTC.

The rearrangement joins TRBV30 to TRBJ1-2; 7 positions agree with TRBD1. V was clipped by 4 bases and J by 4 bases; unmatched bases: 9. Germline assignment: CDR1 GTSNPN and CDR2 SVGIG (reference sequence). CDR3 size: 14 residues. CDR3 protein: CAWNPRGQTYGYTF. As DNA, the CDR3 is TGTGCCTGGAATCCTAGGGGGCAAACCTATGGCTACACCTTC. Full variable domain (outside the CDR3, taken from reference TRBV30 and TRBJ1-2): SQTIHQWPATLVQPVGSPLSLECTVEGTSNPNLYWYRQAAGRGLQLLFYSVGIGQISSEVPQNLSASRPQDRQFILSSKKLLLSDSGFYLCAWNPRGQTYGYTFGSGTRLTVV.

The rearrangement links TRBV2 to TRBJ2-7; 7 bases map to TRBD2. This CDR3 has 14 residues. J gave up 3 bases and V 6 bases, and 8 bases lay outside the gene matches. CDR1 is SNHLY and CDR2 is FYNNEI in the germline V gene. The chain's CDR3 is CASRGRALLYEQYF. CDR3 in DNA: TGTGCCAGCAGGGGGAGGGCTCTCCTCTACGAGCAGTACTTC. Supplemented by reference TRBV2 and TRBJ2-7, the full variable domain reads EPEVTQTPSHQVTQMGQEVILRCVPISNHLYFYWYRQILGQKVEFLVSFYNNEISEKSEIFDDQFSVERPDGSNFTLKIRSTKLEDSAMYFCASRGRALLYEQYFGPGTRLTVT.

The V call is TRBV4-2, the J call TRBJ2-7; 10 nucleotides agree with TRBD1. This CDR3 comprises 16 residues. From germline, CDR1 is LGHNA and CDR2 YNFKEQ. After removal of 3 bases from V and 2 bases from J, the junction contained 7 bases not matched to a gene. The CDR3 here is CASSQARTGGAYEQYF. CDR3 nucleotides: TGTGCCAGCAGCCAGGCCCGGACAGGGGGGGCCTACGAGCAGTACTTC.

The J gene is TRBJ1-4, the V gene TRBV2; 10 bases match TRBD1. CDR1 is SNHLY and CDR2 is FYNNEI in the germline V gene. The CDR3 length is 15 residues. J lost 3 bases, V lost 6 bases, and 4 bases had no gene match. The CDR3 loop is CASRTGGLSNEKLFF. In DNA, the CDR3 is TGTGCCAGCAGGACAGGGGGCCTGTCTAATGAAAAACTGTTTTTT. The whole variable domain, remainder taken from reference TRBV2 and TRBJ1-4, is EPEVTQTPSHQVTQMGQEVILRCVPISNHLYFYWYRQILGQKVEFLVSFYNNEISEKSEIFDDQFSVERPDGSNFTLKIRSTKLEDSAMYFCASRTGGLSNEKLFFGSGTQLSVL.

The chain carries TRBV4-3 and TRBJ1-6; 8 positions match TRBD1. Unmatched junction bases numbered 5, after V lost 4 bases and J lost 6 bases. The CDR3 has 15 amino acids. CDR1 and CDR2 (germline): LGHNA, YSLEER. CDR3 in amino acids: CASSLWTGLNSPLHF. The CDR3 DNA reads TGCGCCAGCAGCCTATGGACAGGGCTTAATTCACCCCTCCACTTT.

This chain connects TRBV5-1 to TRBJ2-5; the D gene is possibly TRBD2 (6 bases). The CDR3 is 15 amino acids. Trimming shortened V by 0 bases and J by 2 bases, and 11 bases separated the two germline ends. Germline V lookup: CDR1 SGHRS, CDR2 YFSETQ. The CDR3 DNA reads TGCGCCAGCAGCTTGGCCCTAGGACTACAAGAGACCCAGTACTTC. Residues: CASSLALGLQETQYF. Full variable domain (missing parts from reference TRBV5-1 and TRBJ2-5): KAGVTQTPRYLIKTRGQQVTLSCSPISGHRSVSWYQQTPGQGLQFLFEYFSETQRNKGNFPGRFSGRQFSNSRSEMNVSTLELGDSALYLCASSLALGLQETQYFGPGTRLLVL.

The genes are TRBV25-1 and TRBJ2-7, with 11 bases that match TRBD1. With V trimmed by 7 bases and J by 5 bases, 13 bases remained unmatched. CDR1 MGHDK and CDR2 SYGVNS come from the germline V gene. The CDR3 is made up of 16 amino acids. The CDR3 reads CASIGPGTGGTHEQYF. As DNA, the CDR3 is TGTGCCAGCATAGGACCTGGGACAGGGGGAACCCACGAGCAGTACTTC.

This chain uses TRBV7-9 with TRBJ2-3; 7 bases match TRBD2. This CDR3 has 15 amino acids. Germline V lookup: CDR1 SEHNR, CDR2 FQNEAQ (reference sequence). J gave up 1 base and V 8 bases, and 9 bases lay outside the gene matches. CDR3 coding DNA: TGTGCCAGCGATCCGGGACGGGGGGGCACAGATACGCAGTATTTT. Amino acids: CASDPGRGGTDTQYF. Using reference TRBV7-9 and TRBJ2-3 for the parts outside the CDR3, the full variable domain is DTGVSQNPRHKITKRGQNVTFRCDPISEHNRLYWYRQTLGQGPEFLTYFQNEAQLEKSRLLSDRFSAERPKGSFSTLEIQRTEQGDSAMYLCASDPGRGGTDTQYFGPGTRLTVL.

The table lists this clone with a count of one. V is TRBV5-1 and J is TRBJ1-2; TRBD1 aligns across 7 bases. The CDR3 has 16 amino acids. The ends lost 1 base at V and 7 bases at J; junction bases unmatched: 13. Germline CDR1 reads SGHRS; CDR2 reads YFSETQ. The CDR3 loop is CASSLNTGTVVSGYTF. CDR3 sequence (DNA): TGCGCCAGCAGCTTGAACACCGGGACAGTCGTAAGTGGCTACACCTTC.

CDR3 sequence reads: CASSYFMISDKDTQYF. DNA of the CDR3: TGTGCCAGCAGTTACTTTATGATTTCGGACAAAGATACGCAGTATTTT. The gene calls are TRBV6-5 and TRBJ2-3, with D possibly matching TRBD1 (5 bases). V shed 1 base and J shed 5 bases, with 16 bases lying between them. Germline V gene sequence: CDR1 MNHEY, CDR2 SVGAGI. This CDR3 comprises 16 residues.

This clone came up a few times. V usage is TRBV6-1 and J usage is TRBJ2-4, with TRBD2 matching over 10 bases. With V trimmed by 3 bases and J by 8 bases, 7 bases remained unmatched. The CDR3 contains 15 residues. Germline lookup yields CDR1 MNHNS and CDR2 SASEGT. CDR3 in DNA: TGTGCCAGCAGTGATAGGAGCGGGGGGGCGGACATTCAGTACTTC. This encodes CASSDRSGGADIQYF.

This clone was seen only a few times. V is TRBV11-2 and J is TRBJ2-3, with 13 nucleotides matching TRBD2. This CDR3 region has 15 residues. After removal of 6 bases from V and 1 base from J, the junction contained 1 base not matched to a gene. CDR1 and CDR2 from the germline V gene are SGHAT and FQNNGV. The CDR3 loop reads CASRLAGGRTDTQYF. CDR3 DNA: TGTGCCAGCAGACTAGCGGGGGGGCGCACAGATACGCAGTATTTT.

This clone showed up just once. The rearrangement joins TRBV11-3 to TRBJ2-7, with D maybe TRBD2 (5 bases). The CDR3 runs 14 residues. Trimming took 1 base from V and 1 from J, leaving 8 bases between them. The V gene's germline CDR1 is SGHNT and CDR2 YENEEA. This CDR3 reads CASSLAGRSYEQYF. In nucleotides, the CDR3 is TGTGCCAGCAGCTTAGCGGGGAGATCCTACGAGCAGTACTTC.

Only a few counts were recorded for this clone. The chain carries TRBV6-1 and TRBJ2-7; TRBD1 aligns across 9 bases. The CDR3 runs 15 residues. The germline gives CDR1 MNHNS, CDR2 SASEGT. Trimming cost V 6 bases and J 2 bases; bases outside gene matches: 8. The CDR3 spells CASRGGQGITYEQYF. CDR3 sequence (DNA): TGTGCCAGCAGGGGAGGACAGGGGATCACCTACGAGCAGTACTTC.

The chain links TRBV7-9 to TRBJ2-7, with a tentative D call TRBD2 (5 bases). The CDR3 is made up of 15 amino acids. Per germline, CDR1 SEHNR and CDR2 FQNEAQ (reference sequence). Trimming cost V 5 bases and J 7 bases, with 21 bases left between them. The chain's CDR3 is CASSAPGIPSGEQYF. The CDR3 region has the DNA TGTGCCAGCAGCGCACCTGGGATCCCTTCGGGAGAGCAGTACTTC.